The 26 T cell receptor beta chains reported below all come from one sample, sequenced in a study of blood T cells in healthy people across ages (dated by TCRdb to between 2014 and 2017). The library relied on 5' RACE. Sequenced using an Illumina HiSeq 2500. A second about 6 to 11 cycle PCR used a sample-barcoded 5' primer and a J-beta primer mix. TCRdb redid the processing of the public reads, applying fastp at Q25 and MiXCR, and retained in-frame beta chains. Here each entry gathers all rows of one CDR3 protein and keeps the most common genes and DNA. The sample profile shows roughly 2 million distinct CDR3 sequences; 49% of them were found once. The ten largest account for less than 2.5% of the sample. The sequencing sample was made of blood. The receptors were sampled from a woman between 40 and 55 years old in good health.

The V call is TRBV25-1, the J call TRBJ1-1; perhaps TRBD1 as D (5 bases). This CDR3 is built from 12 residues. The germline CDR1 and CDR2 sequences are MGHDK and SYGVNS. V dropped 3 bases and J dropped 5 bases, with 7 bases sitting between them. CDR3 protein: CASSEGRTEAFF. The CDR3 bases are TGTGCCAGCAGTGAGGGGCGGACTGAAGCTTTCTTT.

This clonotype has a handful of counts. The chain uses TRBV12-3 or TRBV12-4 and TRBJ1-2, with 9 bases identical to TRBD1. Germline trimming cut 3 bases from V and 4 bases from J; bases unmatched to any gene: 12. The CDR3 is 17 residues long. The CDR3 loop is CASSFATGTGQGYGYTF. Written as DNA, the CDR3 is TGTGCCAGCAGTTTCGCGACCGGGACAGGGCAAGGCTATGGCTACACCTTC.

The J gene is TRBJ2-5, the V gene TRBV20-1; 11 bases line up with TRBD2. The closer fit of TRBJ2-7 to the DNA end suggests the J call may be wrong. The CDR3 has 17 amino acids. Germline CDR1 and CDR2: DFQATT and SNEGSKA (reference sequence). CDR3 DNA: TGCAGTGCTAGAGAGGACAGACTAGCGGGGCGTACCTACGAGCAGTACTTC. Translating gives CSAREDRLAGRTYEQYF.

About this clonotype itself: The limits of the CDR3 on the DNA are not certain, so only TCRdb's listed CDR3 is given. V usage is TRBV21-1 and J usage is TRBJ1-2; the table's TRBD1 call for D was not verified on the DNA. TRBV21-1 is designated a pseudogene. The CDR3 length equals 17 residues, ends included. The CDR3: CASSKAWGGGNDYGYTF.

This chain links TRBV4-3 with TRBJ1-2, with TRBD1 identical over 10 bases. V trimming: 0 bases; J trimming: 3 bases; junction bases outside the gene matches: 4. Germline assignment: CDR1 LGHNA and CDR2 YSLEER. This CDR3 comprises 16 residues. CDR3 DNA: TGCGCCAGCAGCCAAGATGACAGGGGGCTAGACTATGGCTACACCTTC. Translated: CASSQDDRGLDYGYTF.

The chain uses TRBV20-1 and TRBJ2-6; 8 nucleotides align to TRBD2. This CDR3 spans 16 amino acids. J was trimmed by 0 bases and V by 3 bases; bases with no gene match: 4. CDR1 and CDR2 from the germline V gene are DFQATT and SNEGSKA (reference sequence). This CDR3 is CSASPREGSGANVLTF. CDR3 DNA: TGCAGTGCTAGTCCCCGGGAGGGCTCTGGGGCCAACGTCCTGACTTTC.

This clonotype was observed a handful of times. The V call is TRBV6-2 or TRBV6-3, the J call TRBJ2-5; the D gene is possibly TRBD2 (6 bases). V lost 3 bases and J lost 3, with 14 bases in between. CDR3 size: 15 residues. Germline values: CDR1 MNHEY, CDR2 SVGEGT. In nucleotides, the CDR3 is TGTGCCAGCAGTTATTTCGGAGGGCAAAAAGAGACCCAGTACTTC. The encoded protein is CASSYFGGQKETQYF.

This clonotype occurred a few times. This sequence joins TRBV7-2 and TRBJ2-5, with 12 positions matching TRBD2. The germline gives CDR1 SGHTA, CDR2 FQGNSA. This CDR3 spans 17 amino acids. V trimming: 1 base; J trimming: 5 bases; junction bases outside the gene matches: 8. In nucleotides, the CDR3 is TGTGCCAGCAGCTTAGTGTCTAGCGGGGGGGCGTGGGAGACCCAGTACTTC. Translated: CASSLVSSGGAWETQYF.

This clonotype appeared a few times. The chain couples TRBV28 to TRBJ2-7, with D possibly matching TRBD1 (5 bases). V was cut by 2 bases and J by 6 bases, with 14 bases left in between. The CDR3 runs to 14 residues. Germline V gene lookup returns CDR1 MDHEN and CDR2 SYDVKM. For the CDR3, the DNA is TGTGCCAGCAGTTTACTTTCAGGGTTGGGCGAGCAGTACTTC. Its protein is CASSLLSGLGEQYF.

As to this clonotype: The final CDR3 position lacks the conserved phenylalanine or tryptophan, pointing to a likely read error. The CDR3 DNA is TGTGCCAGCAGCCGACAGGCCAACCAAGAGACCCAGTACTTA. Protein product: CASSRQANQETQYL. The rearrangement links TRBV4-2 to TRBJ2-5, with TRBD1 as a possible D gene (6 bases). The germline V and J ends were trimmed by 4 bases and 0 bases, with 9 bases remaining between them. The CDR3 extends over 14 amino acids. CDR1 is LGHNA and CDR2 is YNFKEQ in the germline V gene.

The V gene is TRBV10-3, the J gene TRBJ2-3; tentatively, D is TRBD1 or TRBD2 (5 bases each). The CDR3 sequence is 15 residues long. Germline assignment: CDR1 ENHRY and CDR2 SYGVKD. Trimming took 1 base from V and 2 from J, leaving 10 bases between them. DNA of the CDR3: TGTGCCATCAGTGAGTGGGGCGGGCCCACAGATACGCAGTATTTT. Translated, it gives CAISEWGGPTDTQYF.

The chain carries TRBV6-2 or TRBV6-3 and TRBJ2-5, with a tentative D call TRBD1 (7 bases). Germline V gene data show CDR1 as MNHEY and CDR2 as SVGEGT. The CDR3 is 10 residues long. V dropped 8 bases and J dropped 12 bases, with 13 bases sitting between them. CDR3 protein: CASGDREEYF. In DNA form, the CDR3 reads TGTGCCAGCGGAGACAGGGAGGAGTACTTC.

The rearrangement uses TRBV27 and TRBJ2-3; D may be TRBD1 (6 bases). CDR1 MNHEY and CDR2 SMNVEV come from the germline V gene (reference sequence). The CDR3 length is 15 residues. This chain's CDR3 is CAKLRRDTGTDTQYF. The CDR3 DNA reads TGTGCTAAACTTCGTCGGGACACAGGCACAGATACGCAGTATTTT.

The CDR3 reads CASRLRTGSGYTF. The CDR3 DNA follows: TGTGCCAGCAGACTCAGAACAGGGTCTGGCTACACCTTC. The chain has TRBV9 and TRBJ1-2, with D perhaps TRBD1 (6 bases). This CDR3 has 13 amino acids. V dropped 5 bases and J dropped 7 bases, with 15 bases sitting between them. Germline loops: CDR1 SGDLS, CDR2 YYNGEE.

This rearrangement joins TRBV20-1 to TRBJ1-5, with TRBD1 identical over 7 bases. V shed 3 bases, J shed 6 bases, and the junction held 11 bases outside the gene matches. The CDR3 is made up of 15 amino acids. Per germline, CDR1 DFQATT and CDR2 SNEGSKA (reference sequence). CDR3: CSASTGEGAGQPQHF. The CDR3 DNA reads as TGCAGTGCTAGCACAGGGGAAGGAGCTGGTCAGCCCCAGCATTTT.

This clonotype was counted only a few times. The V gene is TRBV6-2 or TRBV6-3, the J gene TRBJ2-7, with 11 nucleotides matching TRBD2. Germline V gene sequence: CDR1 MNHEY, CDR2 SVGEGT. Trimming at V came to 8 bases and at J to 1 base, leaving 7 bases not matched to a gene. The CDR3 runs to 15 residues. Written as DNA, the CDR3 is TGTGCCAGCCGACCCGGGACTAGCGGTTCCTACGAGCAGTACTTC. It specifies CASRPGTSGSYEQYF.

This chain joins TRBV12-3 or TRBV12-4 and TRBJ2-1; 9 bases agree with TRBD1. This CDR3 is 16 amino acids long. The V gene end was trimmed by 4 bases and the J gene end by 6 bases; junction bases not matched to a gene: 10. The CDR3 DNA sequence: TGTGCCAGCAGTTCGGATGGGACAGGGAGGTCCAATGAGCAGTTCTTC. Its translation is CASSSDGTGRSNEQFF.

The rearrangement links TRBV24-1 to TRBJ2-3; TRBD1 agrees at 8 bases. The CDR3 is 15 residues long. Germline V gene data show CDR1 as KGHDR and CDR2 as SFDVKD. J was trimmed by 5 bases and V by 5 bases; bases with no gene match: 8. CDR3 bases: TGTGCCACCAGTGCCGGGCAGGGGGCGGGAGATACGCAGTATTTT. This encodes CATSAGQGAGDTQYF.

The chain carries TRBV7-2 and TRBJ2-3, with D possibly being TRBD1 (5 bases). The germline V gene encodes CDR1 SGHTA and CDR2 FQGNSA. CDR3 size: 14 residues. Trimming removed 5 bases from V and 2 bases from J, with 11 bases in between. The CDR3 loop reads CASSQDSYTDTQYF. The CDR3 DNA is TGTGCCAGCAGCCAAGACAGTTACACAGATACGCAGTATTTT.

The chain couples TRBV7-8 to TRBJ1-2, with D maybe TRBD1 (5 bases). The germline gives CDR1 SGHVS, CDR2 FQNEAQ. With 2 bases removed from V and 4 bases from J, the gap between germline ends came to 11 bases. This CDR3 has 14 amino acids. The DNA for the CDR3 is TGTGCCAGCAGCTTACTCGGGACGGTCTATGGCTACACCTTC. Its translation is CASSLLGTVYGYTF.

The rearrangement joins TRBV4-2 to TRBJ1-4; 8 bases align to TRBD1. The J segment lost 8 bases and the V segment lost 4 bases, leaving 12 bases of the junction unmatched. The CDR3 covers 16 residues. CDR1 LGHNA and CDR2 YNFKEQ come from the germline V gene. CDR3 region: CASSPTDRANREKLFF. CDR3 nucleotide sequence: TGTGCCAGCAGCCCGACGGACAGGGCGAATAGGGAAAAACTGTTTTTT.

This chain connects TRBV5-1 to TRBJ2-1; 8 bases map to TRBD2. The CDR3 is 16 amino acids. The V and J ends lost 0 bases and 8 bases, in that order; junction bases with no gene match: 10. Germline CDR1 SGHRS, CDR2 YFSETQ. The CDR3 DNA follows: TGCGCCAGCAGCTTGGCCGATAAGCGGGGGTTGGATGAGCAGTTCTTC. It yields the protein CASSLADKRGLDEQFF. The variable domain in full, with the rest retrieved from reference TRBV5-1 and TRBJ2-1, is KAGVTQTPRYLIKTRGQQVTLSCSPISGHRSVSWYQQTPGQGLQFLFEYFSETQRNKGNFPGRFSGRQFSNSRSEMNVSTLELGDSALYLCASSLADKRGLDEQFFGPGTRLTVL.

The chain employs TRBV29-1 and TRBJ2-4; 8 positions agree with TRBD1. Germline V gene data show CDR1 as SQVTM and CDR2 as ANQGSEA. The CDR3 covers 18 residues. Trimming cost V 6 bases and J 8 bases; bases outside gene matches: 24. In DNA form, the CDR3 reads TGCAGCGTGAAGGGGAACACGGACAGGGAGATCCCTAAAGACATTCAGTACTTC. It encodes CSVKGNTDREIPKDIQYF.

The rearrangement uses TRBV5-1 and TRBJ1-4; TRBD1 might be the D (6 bases). Germline CDR1 is SGHRS and CDR2 is YFSETQ. The CDR3 covers 15 residues. V was clipped by 5 bases and J by 5 bases, with 16 bases between them. CDR3 loop: CASRWYRESNEKLFF. CDR3 sequence (DNA): TGCGCCAGCAGATGGTACAGGGAATCCAATGAAAAACTGTTTTTT. The variable domain in full, completed from reference TRBV5-1 and TRBJ1-4, reads KAGVTQTPRYLIKTRGQQVTLSCSPISGHRSVSWYQQTPGQGLQFLFEYFSETQRNKGNFPGRFSGRQFSNSRSEMNVSTLELGDSALYLCASRWYRESNEKLFFGSGTQLSVL.

Only a few counts were recorded for this clonotype. Here the CDR3 reads CATSSEETQYF. The CDR3, as DNA: TGTGCCACCAGCAGTGAGGAGACCCAGTACTTC. The rearrangement uses TRBV15 and TRBJ2-5; no reliable D call. Germline CDR1 is LNHNV and CDR2 is YYDKDF (reference sequence). V lost 3 bases and J 5 bases, leaving 4 bases between the germline ends. CDR3 length: 11 residues. Full variable domain (remainder filled in from reference TRBV15 and TRBJ2-5): DAMVIQNPRYQVTQFGKPVTLSCSQTLNHNVMYWYQQKSSQAPKLLFHYYDKDFNNEADTPDNFQSRRPNTSFCFLDIRSPGLGDTAMYLCATSSEETQYFGPGTRLLVL.

This clonotype came up a few times. J is TRBJ2-3 and V is TRBV6-5; D not certain. Germline V CDR1 and CDR2: MNHEY, SVGAGI. The V end lost 2 bases, the J end lost 2 bases, and 8 bases lay between the germline ends. This CDR3 has 14 residues. This CDR3 reads CASSYDSNTDTQYF. The CDR3 nucleotides read TGTGCCAGCAGTTACGACTCCAACACAGATACGCAGTATTTT.